This is a list of T cell receptor beta chains from one sample in a study of blood T cell repertoires in COVID-19. This table comes from immunoSEQ multiplex PCR, and its TCRdb copy is limited to in-frame clones, with some not included. The sample yields approximately 350,000 clones, about 90% seen once. Sequencing was carried out using PBMCs or T cells enriched from blood (not recorded which). The receptors originated from a woman in her thirties who had recovered from COVID-19. Both conserved end residues are part of each CDR3. D genes are given only for firm matches. For some rows the clone size is stated as once, few or many, or as a class when expanded; others skip it.

d_call: TRBD1
clone_size: NA
j_call: TRBJ1-1
v_call: TRBV20-1
cdr3_length: 15
cdr3_aa: CSASDPGQGNTEAFF
cdr3_nt: TGCAGTGCTAGTGACCCGGGACAGGGGAACACTGAAGCTTTCTTT

d_call: NA
clone_size: few
j_call: TRBJ1-1
v_call: TRBV3-1/TRBV3-2
cdr3_length: 15
cdr3_aa: CASSQGTGWKTEAFF
cdr3_nt: TGTGCCAGCAGCCAAGGGACGGGGTGGAAGACTGAAGCTTTCTTT

d_call: NA
clone_size: NA
j_call: TRBJ1-2
v_call: TRBV7-8
cdr3_length: 14
cdr3_aa: CASSFGQTTGGYTF
cdr3_nt: TGTGCCAGCAGCTTTGGACAGACGACCGGTGGCTACACCTTC

d_call: NA
clone_size: NA
j_call: TRBJ2-7
v_call: TRBV19
cdr3_length: 13
cdr3_aa: CASSTIGLYEQYF
cdr3_nt: TGTGCCAGTAGTACCATTGGCCTTTACGAGCAGTACTTC

d_call: NA
clone_size: NA
j_call: TRBJ2-5
v_call: TRBV9
cdr3_length: 17
cdr3_aa: CASSALEGGANGETQYF
cdr3_nt: TGTGCCAGCAGCGCCCTCGAGGGGGGGGCTAACGGAGAGACCCAGTACTTC

d_call: TRBD2
clone_size: NA
j_call: TRBJ2-1
v_call: TRBV5-5
cdr3_length: 14
cdr3_aa: CASSVSGSYNEQFF
cdr3_nt: TGTGCCAGCAGCGTTAGCGGGAGCTACAATGAGCAGTTCTTC

d_call: TRBD1
clone_size: NA
j_call: TRBJ1-6
v_call: TRBV5-1
cdr3_length: 15
cdr3_aa: CASSSQGGINSPLHF
cdr3_nt: TGCGCCAGCAGCTCACAGGGGGGAATTAATTCACCCCTCCACTTT

d_call: NA
clone_size: once
j_call: TRBJ2-1
v_call: TRBV29-1
cdr3_length: 10
cdr3_aa: CSGTYNEQFF
cdr3_nt: TGCAGCGGTACCTACAATGAGCAGTTCTTC

d_call: TRBD1
clone_size: NA
j_call: TRBJ1-3
v_call: TRBV4-1
cdr3_length: 11
cdr3_aa: CASSRDSTIYF
cdr3_nt: TGCGCCAGCAGCCGGGACAGCACCATATATTTT

d_call: TRBD1
clone_size: NA
j_call: TRBJ1-5
v_call: TRBV24-1
cdr3_length: 16
cdr3_aa: CATSDPRTGSNQPQHF
cdr3_nt: TGTGCCACCAGTGATCCCCGGACAGGGAGCAATCAGCCCCAGCATTTT

d_call: NA
clone_size: NA
j_call: TRBJ2-3
v_call: TRBV25-1
cdr3_length: 14
cdr3_aa: CASSRDFSTDTQYF
cdr3_nt: TGTGCCAGCAGCCGGGACTTTTCCACAGATACGCAGTATTTT

d_call: TRBD1
clone_size: NA
j_call: TRBJ1-1
v_call: TRBV6-4
cdr3_length: 17
cdr3_aa: CASSDSGGDRDDTEAFF
cdr3_nt: TGTGCCAGCAGTGACTCCGGGGGCGACAGGGATGACACTGAAGCTTTCTTT

d_call: NA
clone_size: NA
j_call: TRBJ2-1
v_call: TRBV28
cdr3_length: 15
cdr3_aa: CASSPIALSYNEQFF
cdr3_nt: TGTGCCAGCAGTCCAATAGCCCTCTCCTACAATGAGCAGTTCTTC

d_call: TRBD1
clone_size: NA
j_call: TRBJ1-1
v_call: TRBV5-1
cdr3_length: 18
cdr3_aa: CASSLDGAGGALNTEAFF
cdr3_nt: TGCGCCAGCAGCTTGGACGGCGCAGGGGGTGCCCTTAACACTGAAGCTTTCTTT

d_call: TRBD1
clone_size: NA
j_call: TRBJ1-2
v_call: TRBV2
cdr3_length: 13
cdr3_aa: CASRPQGNYGYTF
cdr3_nt: TGTGCCAGCAGACCACAGGGGAACTATGGCTACACCTTC

d_call: TRBD1
clone_size: NA
j_call: TRBJ1-1
v_call: TRBV12-3/TRBV12-4
cdr3_length: 11
cdr3_aa: CASKEQGEAFF
cdr3_nt: TGTGCCAGCAAAGAACAGGGGGAAGCTTTCTTT

d_call: NA
clone_size: NA
j_call: TRBJ2-7
v_call: TRBV27
cdr3_length: 14
cdr3_aa: CASSPTTISYEQYF
cdr3_nt: TGTGCCAGCAGTCCAACTACAATATCCTACGAGCAGTACTTC

d_call: NA
clone_size: NA
j_call: TRBJ2-7
v_call: TRBV9
cdr3_length: 14
cdr3_aa: CASSLEASSYEQYF
cdr3_nt: TGTGCCAGCAGCCTCGAGGCTAGCTCCTACGAGCAGTACTTC

d_call: TRBD2
clone_size: once
j_call: TRBJ2-1
v_call: TRBV7-2
cdr3_length: 14
cdr3_aa: CASKGIAGGNEQFF
cdr3_nt: TGTGCCAGCAAGGGGATAGCGGGAGGCAATGAGCAGTTCTTC

d_call: NA
clone_size: NA
j_call: TRBJ1-2
v_call: TRBV4-1
cdr3_length: 16
cdr3_aa: CASSQDLQWSNYGYTF
cdr3_nt: TGCGCCAGCAGCCAAGATCTACAGTGGTCTAACTATGGCTACACCTTC